This T cell receptor beta chain derives from a study of graft-versus-host responses after intestinal transplantation. Background on the study: Each patient got anti-thymocyte globulin induction, then tacrolimus and steroids for around three years.

Worth noting for this clone: Antigen unknown.

Clones were sequenced by immunoSEQ multiplex PCR, and TCRdb holds only the in-frame ones, with some missing. The sample lists 40,000 to 60,000 clones, 70% to 85% occurring once. The CDR3 is 12 residues long. The germline V gene encodes CDR1 SGHRS and CDR2 YFSETQ. Deletions cut 0 bases from V and 3 bases from J, with 3 bases between. The chain employs TRBV5-1 and TRBJ2-5; D not resolved. Sequences were derived from unstimulated CD4+ T cells sorted from spleen or lymph node cells, sampled before transplant. The receptor comes from a human donor who was the organ donor for an intestinal transplant. The CDR3 sequence: CASSLGKETQYF. As DNA, the CDR3 is TGCGCCAGCAGCTTGGGAAAAGAGACCCAGTACTTC.